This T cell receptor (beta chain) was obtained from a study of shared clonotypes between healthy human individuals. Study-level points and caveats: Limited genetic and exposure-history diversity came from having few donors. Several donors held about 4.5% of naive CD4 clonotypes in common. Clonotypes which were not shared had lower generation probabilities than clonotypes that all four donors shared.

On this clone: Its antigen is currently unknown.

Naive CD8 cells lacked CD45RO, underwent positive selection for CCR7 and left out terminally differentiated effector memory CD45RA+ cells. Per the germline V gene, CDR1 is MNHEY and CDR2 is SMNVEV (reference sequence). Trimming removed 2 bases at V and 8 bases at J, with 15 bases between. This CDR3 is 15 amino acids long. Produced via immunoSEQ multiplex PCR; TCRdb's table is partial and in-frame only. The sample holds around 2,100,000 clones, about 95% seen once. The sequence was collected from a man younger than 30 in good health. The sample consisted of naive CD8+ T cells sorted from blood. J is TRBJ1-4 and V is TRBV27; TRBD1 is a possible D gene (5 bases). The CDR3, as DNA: TGTGCCAGCAGTTTAGGTTTTGGGACCGCCGAAAAACTGTTTTTT. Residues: CASSLGFGTAEKLFF. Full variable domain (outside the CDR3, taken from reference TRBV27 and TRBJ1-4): EAQVTQNPRYLITVTGKKLTVTCSQNMNHEYMSWYRQDPGLGLRQIYYSMNVEVTDKGDVPEGYKVSRKEKRNFPLILESPSPNQTSLYFCASSLGFGTAEKLFFGSGTQLSVL.